The 17 T cell receptor beta chains below were found in one sample sequenced in a study of T-cell memory formation after mild COVID-19. TCRdb re-called the 5' RACE reads through MiXCR, storing one row per CDR3 protein. Here the sample spans roughly 550,000 distinct CDR3 sequences, around 21% being singletons. Sample: PBMCs or a T cell subset sorted from them (not recorded which). The receptor source for this set is an adult woman who had mild COVID-19 (a few samples of this study predate the infection). Cell type and time point are not known.

Only a few counts were recorded for this clonotype. This sequence joins TRBV5-1 and TRBJ1-3, with D unresolved. Deletions cut 0 bases from V and 1 base from J, with 14 bases between. The germline CDR1 and CDR2 sequences are SGHRS and YFSETQ. The CDR3 loop spans 17 amino acids. The CDR3 loop reads CASSLGATGDSGNTIYF. The CDR3 DNA is TGCGCCAGCAGCTTGGGAGCGACCGGGGATTCTGGAAACACCATATATTTT.

The rearrangement uses TRBV5-6 and TRBJ2-5; TRBD2 matches 14 bases. J was trimmed by 5 bases and V by 4 bases; bases with no gene match: 10. The CDR3 runs to 17 residues. Germline V CDR1 and CDR2: SGHDT, YYEEEE. CDR3 DNA sequence: TGTGCCAGCAGCCTATCGACTAGCGGGGGGGCTCTTGAGACCCAGTACTTC. The encoded protein is CASSLSTSGGALETQYF.

This clonotype was detected a few times. The V call is TRBV5-1, the J call TRBJ2-5; 8 nucleotides align to TRBD2. CDR3 length equals 14 residues. The germline gives CDR1 SGHRS, CDR2 YFSETQ. Trimming cost V 7 bases and J 3 bases; bases outside gene matches: 8. The CDR3, as DNA: TGCGCCAGCGCTTTTCAGACTAGCGAAGAGACCCAGTACTTC. Translated: CASAFQTSEETQYF.

The chain is built from TRBV7-2 and TRBJ1-1; D not resolved. Germline loops: CDR1 SGHTA, CDR2 FQGNSA. V lost 6 bases and J lost 4, with 6 bases in between. This CDR3 comprises 11 residues. The DNA of the CDR3 is TGTGCCAGCAGAATTTCCACTGAAGCTTTCTTT. Translated, it gives CASRISTEAFF.

The V gene is TRBV5-1, the J gene TRBJ2-5; no reliable D call. The CDR3 has 13 residues. Germline CDR1 reads SGHRS; CDR2 reads YFSETQ. Trimming cost V 5 bases and J 5 bases, with 13 bases left between them. The CDR3 here is CASRSTTAETQYF. The CDR3, as DNA: TGCGCCAGCAGGTCCACTACCGCCGAGACCCAGTACTTC.

This clonotype showed up just a few times. The chain combines TRBV11-1 with TRBJ2-6; D is unresolved. The V end lost 4 bases, the J end lost 1 base, and 8 bases lay between the germline ends. Germline lookup yields CDR1 SGHAT and CDR2 FQDESV (reference sequence). This CDR3 comprises 15 residues. The CDR3 bases are TGTGCCAGCAGCTGGGGAAAATCTGGGGCCAACGTCCTGACTTTC. Amino acids: CASSWGKSGANVLTF.

J is TRBJ2-7 and V is TRBV11-2; perhaps D is TRBD1 or TRBD2 (5 bases each). The V gene lost 6 bases and the J gene lost 3 bases, with 12 bases spanning the gap. CDR3 length: 13 residues. Germline CDR1 SGHAT, CDR2 FQNNGV. CDR3 sequence: CASRGERDYEQYF. DNA for the CDR3: TGTGCCAGCAGGGGGGAGAGGGACTACGAGCAGTACTTC.

The CDR3 bases are TGTGCCAGCAGCTCGACAGGGAGATTAGAGACCCAGTACTTC. Protein sequence: CASSSTGRLETQYF. V and J are TRBV7-9 and TRBJ2-5; 7 nucleotides align to TRBD1. Germline V CDR1 and CDR2: SEHNR, FQNEAQ (reference sequence). This CDR3 contains 14 residues. The J segment lost 4 bases and the V segment lost 4 bases, leaving 6 bases of the junction unmatched.

This chain links TRBV4-2 with TRBJ1-5; TRBD1 agrees at 7 bases. The CDR3 sequence is 14 residues long. The germline gives CDR1 LGHNA, CDR2 YNFKEQ. The V and J ends lost 3 bases and 7 bases, in that order; junction bases with no gene match: 6. This chain's CDR3 is CASSHPGQFQPQHF. The CDR3 coding sequence is TGTGCCAGCAGCCACCCGGGACAGTTCCAGCCCCAGCATTTT.

This clonotype was observed a handful of times. The CDR3 protein is CASRLRTGDTGELFF. DNA of the CDR3: TGCGCCAGCAGATTGAGGACAGGGGACACCGGGGAGCTGTTTTTT. The rearrangement joins TRBV5-1 to TRBJ2-2, with TRBD1 matching over 9 bases. Losses at the gene ends were 5 bases for V and 3 bases for J; bases not matched to a gene: 5. This CDR3 contains 15 residues. Looked up from germline, CDR1 is SGHRS and CDR2 is YFSETQ.

V is TRBV28 and J is TRBJ2-1; D might be TRBD2 (6 bases). Trimming removed 5 bases from V and 8 bases from J, with 16 bases in between. This CDR3 is 14 amino acids long. Per germline, CDR1 MDHEN and CDR2 SYDVKM. The CDR3 bases are TGTGCCAGCAGTGATTCGGGAGTACAGCATGAGCAGTTCTTC. Translation gives CASSDSGVQHEQFF. The complete variable domain, with remaining parts taken from reference TRBV28 and TRBJ2-1, reads DVKVTQSSRYLVKRTGEKVFLECVQDMDHENMFWYRQDPGLGLRLIYFSYDVKMKEKGDIPEGYSVSREKKERFSLILESASTNQTSMYLCASSDSGVQHEQFFGPGTRLTVL.

Turning to this clonotype: A much larger clone is a single base away; this may be a read error. The chain has TRBV5-1 and TRBJ1-5; D is uncertain. This CDR3 has 13 amino acids. Germline V gene lookup returns CDR1 SGHRS and CDR2 YFSETQ. CDR3 residues: CASSSGGNQHQHF. The CDR3 DNA is TGCGCCAGCAGCTCGGGAGGGAATCAGCACCAGCATTTT.

The genes are TRBV18 and TRBJ1-6, with D maybe TRBD1 (5 bases). The CDR3 runs 15 residues. Per germline, CDR1 KGHSH and CDR2 LQKENI. V was shortened by 1 base and J by 7 bases, with 11 bases between the two germline ends. The CDR3 DNA reads as TGTGCCAGCTCACCACGTGCGACAGAAAATTCACCCCTCCACTTT. Translating it yields CASSPRATENSPLHF.

This rearrangement joins TRBV9 to TRBJ2-7; 8 bases are a match to TRBD2. The CDR3 has 14 residues. Germline loops: CDR1 SGDLS, CDR2 YYNGEE. J gave up 2 bases and V 1 base, and 2 bases lay outside the gene matches. The CDR3: CASSVTSGPYEQYF. For the CDR3, the DNA is TGTGCCAGCAGCGTAACTAGCGGTCCCTACGAGCAGTACTTC.

The genes are TRBV6-5 and TRBJ1-2; 7 nucleotides agree with TRBD1. This CDR3 spans 17 amino acids. V lost 0 bases to trimming and J lost 1 base; unmatched junction nucleotides: 8. From germline, CDR1 is MNHEY and CDR2 SVGAGI. The CDR3 loop is CASSYSQSRGVNYGYTF. The CDR3 DNA reads TGTGCCAGCAGTTACTCGCAATCCAGGGGGGTTAACTATGGCTACACCTTC.

There are many counts of this clonotype. The V and J genes are TRBV2 and TRBJ2-2, with unresolved D. Trimming took off 4 bases at V and 0 bases at J, with 12 bases between the two ends. The V gene's germline CDR1 is SNHLY and CDR2 FYNNEI. This CDR3 is 16 amino acids long. The CDR3 DNA is TGTGCCAGCAGTGTAAAACACCTTTCGAACACCGGGGAGCTGTTTTTT. This gives the protein CASSVKHLSNTGELFF.

The CDR3: CASGGKRETAQYF. CDR3 nucleotides: TGTGCCAGCGGAGGGAAGAGGGAAACTGCGCAGTACTTC. The rearrangement joins TRBV6-1 to TRBJ2-7; maybe TRBD2 (6 bases). In germline, CDR1 is MNHNS, CDR2 SASEGT. V was pared by 8 bases and J by 9 bases, with 20 bases between. The CDR3 is 13 amino acids.